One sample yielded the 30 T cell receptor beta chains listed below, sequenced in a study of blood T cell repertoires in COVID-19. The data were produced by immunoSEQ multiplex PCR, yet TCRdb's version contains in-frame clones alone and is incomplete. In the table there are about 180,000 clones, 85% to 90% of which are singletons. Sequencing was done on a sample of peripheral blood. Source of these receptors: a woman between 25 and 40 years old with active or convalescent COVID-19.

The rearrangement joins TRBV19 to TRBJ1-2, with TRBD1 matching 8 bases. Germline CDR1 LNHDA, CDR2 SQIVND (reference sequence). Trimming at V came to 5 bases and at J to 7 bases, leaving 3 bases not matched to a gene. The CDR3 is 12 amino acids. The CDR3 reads CASSSTGAGYTF. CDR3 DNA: TGTGCCAGTAGTTCGACAGGGGCTGGCTACACCTTC.

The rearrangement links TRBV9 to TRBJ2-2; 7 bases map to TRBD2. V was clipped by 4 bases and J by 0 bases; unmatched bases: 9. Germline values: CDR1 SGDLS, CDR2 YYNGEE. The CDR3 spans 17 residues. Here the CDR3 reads CASSPRAGPTNTGELFF. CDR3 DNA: TGTGCCAGCAGCCCCCGAGCGGGACCCACGAACACCGGGGAGCTGTTTTTT.

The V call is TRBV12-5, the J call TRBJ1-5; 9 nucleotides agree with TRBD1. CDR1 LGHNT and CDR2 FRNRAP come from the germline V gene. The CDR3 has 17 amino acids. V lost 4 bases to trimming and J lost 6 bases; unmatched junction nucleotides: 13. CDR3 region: CASGSHLGTGLFQPQHF. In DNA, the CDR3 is TGTGCTAGTGGTTCCCACCTCGGGACAGGGCTTTTTCAGCCCCAGCATTTT.

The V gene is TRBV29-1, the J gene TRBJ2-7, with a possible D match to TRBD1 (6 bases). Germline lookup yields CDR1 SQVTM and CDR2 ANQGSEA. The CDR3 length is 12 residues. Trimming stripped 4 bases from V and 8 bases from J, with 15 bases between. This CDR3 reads CSVVSQGYKQYF. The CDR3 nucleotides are TGCAGCGTTGTGTCGCAGGGGTACAAGCAGTACTTC.

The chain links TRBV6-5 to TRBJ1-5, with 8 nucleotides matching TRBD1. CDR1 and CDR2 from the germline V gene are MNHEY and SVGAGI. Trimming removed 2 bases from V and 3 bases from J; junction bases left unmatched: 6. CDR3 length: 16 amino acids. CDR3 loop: CASSYRRTGINQPQHF. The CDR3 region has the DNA TGTGCCAGCAGTTACCGTCGGACAGGGATCAATCAGCCCCAGCATTTT.

The CDR3 sequence is CASSLAWGVNTEAFF. The CDR3 DNA reads as TGCGCCAGCAGCTTGGCGTGGGGGGTGAACACTGAAGCTTTCTTT. V and J are TRBV5-1 and TRBJ1-1; possible D gene TRBD1, 5 bases. Germline CDR1 SGHRS, CDR2 YFSETQ. V lost 0 bases and J lost 0, with 9 bases in between. This CDR3 has 15 residues.

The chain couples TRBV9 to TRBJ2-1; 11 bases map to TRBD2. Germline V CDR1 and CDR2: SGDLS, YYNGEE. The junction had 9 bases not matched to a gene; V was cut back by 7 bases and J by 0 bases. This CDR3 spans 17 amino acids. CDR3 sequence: CASGGLAVQSSYNEQFF. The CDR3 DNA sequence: TGTGCCAGCGGGGGACTAGCGGTGCAAAGCTCCTACAATGAGCAGTTCTTC.

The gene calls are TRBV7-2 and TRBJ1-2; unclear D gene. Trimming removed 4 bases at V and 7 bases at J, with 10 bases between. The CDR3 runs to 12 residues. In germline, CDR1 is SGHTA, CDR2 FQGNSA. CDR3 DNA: TGTGCCAGCAGCTCAGCTGTCGGTGGCTACACCTTC. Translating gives CASSSAVGGYTF.

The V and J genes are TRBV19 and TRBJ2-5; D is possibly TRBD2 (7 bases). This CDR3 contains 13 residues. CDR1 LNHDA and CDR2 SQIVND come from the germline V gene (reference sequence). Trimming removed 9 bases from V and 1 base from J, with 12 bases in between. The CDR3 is CARVGGGQETQYF. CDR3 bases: TGTGCCAGGGTAGGGGGGGGCCAAGAGACCCAGTACTTC. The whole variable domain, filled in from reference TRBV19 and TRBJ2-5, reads DGGITQSPKYLFRKEGQNVTLSCEQNLNHDAMYWYRQDPGQGLRLIYYSQIVNDFQKGDIAEGYSVSREKKESFPLTVTSAQKNPTAFYLCARVGGGQETQYFGPGTRLLVL.

DNA for the CDR3: TGTGCCAGCAGCTTTTGGGACAGACCTAATTCACCCCTCCACTTT. Amino acid sequence: CASSFWDRPNSPLHF. The V call is TRBV7-9, the J call TRBJ1-6; 7 bases fit TRBD1. The CDR3 has 15 amino acids. The germline V gene has CDR1 SEHNR and CDR2 FQNEAQ (reference sequence). V lost 3 bases, J lost 6 bases, and 5 bases stayed unmatched. Full variable domain (missing parts from reference TRBV7-9 and TRBJ1-6): DTGVSQNPRHKITKRGQNVTFRCDPISEHNRLYWYRQTLGQGPEFLTYFQNEAQLEKSRLLSDRFSAERPKGSFSTLEIQRTEQGDSAMYLCASSFWDRPNSPLHFGNGTRLTVT.

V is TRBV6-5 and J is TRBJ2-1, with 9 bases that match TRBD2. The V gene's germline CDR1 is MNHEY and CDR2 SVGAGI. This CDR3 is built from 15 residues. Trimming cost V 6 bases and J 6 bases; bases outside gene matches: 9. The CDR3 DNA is TGTGCCAGCAGCACCGGGACTAGCTCAATCAATGAGCAGTTCTTC. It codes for CASSTGTSSINEQFF.

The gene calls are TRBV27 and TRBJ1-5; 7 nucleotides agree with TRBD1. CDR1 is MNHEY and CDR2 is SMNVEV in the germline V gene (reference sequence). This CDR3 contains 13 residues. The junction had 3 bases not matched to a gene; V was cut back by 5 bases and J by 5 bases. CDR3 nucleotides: TGTGCCAGCAGTCGGGACAGACATCAGCCCCAGCATTTT. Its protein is CASSRDRHQPQHF.

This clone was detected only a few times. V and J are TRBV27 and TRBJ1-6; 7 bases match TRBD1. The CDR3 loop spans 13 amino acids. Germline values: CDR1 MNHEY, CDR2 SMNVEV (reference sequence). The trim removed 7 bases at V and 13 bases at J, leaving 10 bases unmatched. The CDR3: CASTGTALGPLHF. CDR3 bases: TGTGCCAGCACCGGGACAGCCCTAGGGCCCCTCCACTTT.

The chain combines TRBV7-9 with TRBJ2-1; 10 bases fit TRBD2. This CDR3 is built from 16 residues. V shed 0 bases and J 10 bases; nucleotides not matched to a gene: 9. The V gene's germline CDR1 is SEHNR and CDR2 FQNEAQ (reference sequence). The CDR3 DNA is TGTGCCAGCAGCTTAGCGTCCAGCGGGAGGGCCCAAGAGCAGTTCTTC. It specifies CASSLASSGRAQEQFF.

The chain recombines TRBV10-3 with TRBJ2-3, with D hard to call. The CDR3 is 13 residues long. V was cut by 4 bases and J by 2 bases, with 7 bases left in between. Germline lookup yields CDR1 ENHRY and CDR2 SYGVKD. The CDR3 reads CAISGANTDTQYF. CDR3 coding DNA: TGTGCCATCAGTGGGGCCAACACAGATACGCAGTATTTT.

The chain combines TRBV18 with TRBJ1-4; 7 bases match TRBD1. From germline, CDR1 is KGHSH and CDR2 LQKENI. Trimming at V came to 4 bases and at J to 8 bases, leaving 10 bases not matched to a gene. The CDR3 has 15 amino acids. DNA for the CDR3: TGTGCCAGCTCACTGATTTTACAGGGGAAAGAAAAACTGTTTTTT. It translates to CASSLILQGKEKLFF.

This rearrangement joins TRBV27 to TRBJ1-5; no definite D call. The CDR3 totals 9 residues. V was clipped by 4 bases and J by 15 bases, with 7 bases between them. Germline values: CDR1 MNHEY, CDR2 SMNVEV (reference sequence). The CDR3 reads CASSSRLHF. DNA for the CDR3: TGTGCCAGCAGTTCCAGGCTGCATTTT.

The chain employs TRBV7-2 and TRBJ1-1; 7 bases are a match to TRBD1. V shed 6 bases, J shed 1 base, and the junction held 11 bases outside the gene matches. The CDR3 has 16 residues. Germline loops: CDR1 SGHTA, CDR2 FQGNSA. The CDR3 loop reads CASSLPGTEPNTEAFF. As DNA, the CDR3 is TGTGCCAGCAGTTTACCCGGGACAGAACCGAACACTGAAGCTTTCTTT.

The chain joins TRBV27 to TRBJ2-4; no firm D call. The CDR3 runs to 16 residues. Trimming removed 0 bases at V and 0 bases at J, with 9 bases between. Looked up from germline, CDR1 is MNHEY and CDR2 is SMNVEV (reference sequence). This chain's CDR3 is CASSLSNAVAKNIQYF. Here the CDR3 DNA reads TGTGCCAGCAGTTTATCGAACGCAGTAGCCAAAAACATTCAGTACTTC.

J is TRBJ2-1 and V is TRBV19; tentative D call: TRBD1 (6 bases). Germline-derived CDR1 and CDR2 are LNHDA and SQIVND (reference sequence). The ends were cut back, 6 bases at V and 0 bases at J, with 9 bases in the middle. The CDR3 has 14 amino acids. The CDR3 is CASSSRGSYNEQFF. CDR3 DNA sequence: TGTGCCAGTAGCTCCAGGGGCTCCTACAATGAGCAGTTCTTC.

The CDR3 bases are TGTGCCAGTTTAGCGGGAGGGCCCCCCTACGAGCAGTACTTC. Its translation is CASLAGGPPYEQYF. The chain recombines TRBV19 with TRBJ2-7; TRBD2 agrees at 11 bases. J lost 2 bases, V lost 8 bases, and 5 bases had no gene match. The CDR3 loop spans 14 amino acids. Germline CDR1 and CDR2: LNHDA and SQIVND (reference sequence).

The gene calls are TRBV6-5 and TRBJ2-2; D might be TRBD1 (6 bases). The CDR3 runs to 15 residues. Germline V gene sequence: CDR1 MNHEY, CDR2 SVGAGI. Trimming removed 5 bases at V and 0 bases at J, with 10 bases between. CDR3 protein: CASSRGTTNTGELFF. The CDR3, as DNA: TGTGCCAGCAGTCGAGGGACAACGAACACCGGGGAGCTGTTTTTT.

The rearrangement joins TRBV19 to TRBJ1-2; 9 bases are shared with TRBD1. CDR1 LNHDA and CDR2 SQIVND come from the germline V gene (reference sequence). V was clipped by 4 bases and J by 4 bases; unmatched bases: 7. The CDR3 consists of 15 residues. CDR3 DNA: TGTGCCAGTAGTACGGGACAGGGCTTTGGCTATGGCTACACCTTC. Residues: CASSTGQGFGYGYTF.

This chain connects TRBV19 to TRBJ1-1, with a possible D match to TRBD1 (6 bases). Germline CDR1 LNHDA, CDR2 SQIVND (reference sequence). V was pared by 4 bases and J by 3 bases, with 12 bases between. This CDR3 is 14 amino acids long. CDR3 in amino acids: CASSTGQLYTEAFF. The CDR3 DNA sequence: TGTGCCAGTAGTACAGGACAGTTGTACACTGAAGCTTTCTTT.

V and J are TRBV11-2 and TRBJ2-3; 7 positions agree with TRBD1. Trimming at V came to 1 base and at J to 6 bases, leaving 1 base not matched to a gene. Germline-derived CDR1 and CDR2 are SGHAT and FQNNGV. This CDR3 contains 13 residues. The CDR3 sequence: CASSLAQGDTQYF. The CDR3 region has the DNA TGTGCCAGCAGCTTAGCACAGGGGGATACGCAGTATTTT. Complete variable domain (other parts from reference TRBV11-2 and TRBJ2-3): EAGVAQSPRYKIIEKRQSVAFWCNPISGHATLYWYQQILGQGPKLLIQFQNNGVVDDSQLPKDRFSAERLKGVDSTLKIQPAKLEDSAVYLCASSLAQGDTQYFGPGTRLTVL.

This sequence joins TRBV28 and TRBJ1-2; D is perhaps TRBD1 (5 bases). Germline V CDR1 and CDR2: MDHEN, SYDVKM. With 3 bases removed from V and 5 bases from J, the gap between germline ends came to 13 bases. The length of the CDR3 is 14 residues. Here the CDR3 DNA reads TGTGCCAGCAGTTTGGGACTCAGGGCGTATGGCTACACCTTC. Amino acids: CASSLGLRAYGYTF.

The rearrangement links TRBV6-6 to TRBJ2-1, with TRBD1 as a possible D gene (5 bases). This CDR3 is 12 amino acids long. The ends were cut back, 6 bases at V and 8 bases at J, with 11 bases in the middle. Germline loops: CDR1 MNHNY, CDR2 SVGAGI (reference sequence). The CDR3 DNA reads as TGTGCCAGCAGCGTGACAGTCGATGAGCAGTTCTTC. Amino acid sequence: CASSVTVDEQFF.

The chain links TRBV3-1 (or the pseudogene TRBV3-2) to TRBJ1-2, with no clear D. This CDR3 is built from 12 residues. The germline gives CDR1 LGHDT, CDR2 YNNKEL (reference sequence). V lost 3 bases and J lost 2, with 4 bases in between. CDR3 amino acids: CASSQLNYGYTF. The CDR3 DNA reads TGTGCCAGCAGCCAGCTAAACTATGGCTACACCTTC.

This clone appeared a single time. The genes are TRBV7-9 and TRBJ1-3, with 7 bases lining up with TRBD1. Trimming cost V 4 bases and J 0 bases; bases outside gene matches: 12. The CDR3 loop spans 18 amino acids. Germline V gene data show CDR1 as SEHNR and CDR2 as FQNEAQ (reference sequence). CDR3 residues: CASSWRDRIFSSGNTIYF. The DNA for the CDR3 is TGTGCCAGCAGCTGGAGGGACAGAATCTTTAGCTCTGGAAACACCATATATTTT.

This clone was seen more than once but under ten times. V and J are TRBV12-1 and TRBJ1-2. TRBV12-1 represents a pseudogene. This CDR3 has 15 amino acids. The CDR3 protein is CASSHGRGSANGYTF. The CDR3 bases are TGTGCCAGCAGCCATGGTCGGGGATCCGCCAATGGCTACACCTTC.